This T cell receptor beta chain was recorded in a study of beta chain features in type 1 diabetes (dated by TCRdb to the late 2010s). At the level of the whole study: No differences in mean age, gender distribution, total cell number or subset yield were found between patients and healthy donors. A total of 100 million to 110 million sorted cells were examined across all samples, and a strong correlation was observed between cell number per subset and RNA yield. In the study, TCRB repertoires of sorted circulating CD4+ T cell subsets from recently diagnosed type 1 diabetes patients were compared with those of matched healthy donors. Naive and central memory subsets were obtained from all 30 or so donors, but regulatory and stem cell-like memory subsets were isolated from only 8 patients and roughly 8 healthy donors. General findings and caveats noted by the study authors: Fewer insertions and more nucleotide deletions at VDJ recombination sites were observed in patients with type 1 diabetes, implying thymic rearrangement abnormalities. PCR may preferentially amplify shorter templates, but because patient and control samples were amplified and corrected together, any resulting skew would affect both groups equally. HLA sub-analyses involved small numbers of individuals, so any influence of HLA type on TCRB rearrangement remained unresolved. In all four CD4+ subsets, TCRB CDR3 length was moderately but significantly shorter in type 1 diabetes patients. Naive, central memory and regulatory TCRB repertoires appeared to be more alike among patients than among healthy donors. Because cDNA was sequenced instead of genomic DNA, highly expressing activated cells could be over-represented, though the groups showed no difference in activation or CD3 levels.

The entire amount of isolated RNA was reverse transcribed using the High Capacity cDNA Reverse Transcription Kit, so the sequenced TCRB transcripts were expressed ones. Naive, central memory and regulatory T cell samples underwent deep immunoSEQ sequencing, averaging approximately 3.5 million total reads per sample. Sorted cells were lysed in RLT buffer, and RNA was extracted using DNase-treated RNeasy Micro or Mini kits according to cell number. Each cell subset was processed separately to prevent cross-contamination, with patient and healthy donor samples processed together. TCRB sequences were amplified from cDNA with the immunoSEQ multiplex PCR, producing 87-bp fragments spanning the CDR3 region. Sequencing of the amplicons was done on the Illumina HiSeq platform. The published analysis was carried out like this. PCR bias was corrected computationally using synthetic template baselines, and reads within Hamming distance 2 were collapsed, with unmergeable singletons discarded. Reads were aligned against IMGT so that V, D and J genes, CDR3 length and insertions or deletions at six rearrangement sites could be assigned. Within each subset, clonotype counts were normalized to sorted cell number, after which true diversity and Gini coefficients were computed with the tcR R package. The overlap coefficient, calculated on TCRB nucleotide sequences, was used to measure repertoire sharing. As a proxy for the pre-selection repertoire, out-of-frame TCRB sequences from naive cells were analyzed. TCRdb limited this immuneACCESS table to in-frame rearrangements with V and J called. A share of clones is missing; checked studies link under half to unresolved V genes, and the rest is unexplained. D and trimming come from the DNA, and the V and J calls and clone size come from that table. The sample yields hundreds of thousands of clones; about 14% were counted once. The ten largest clones capture more than 0.08% of the sample.

Trimming removed 6 bases from V and 0 bases from J, leaving 5 bases between the germline ends. CDR1 DFQATT and CDR2 SNEGSKA are derived from the germline V gene (reference sequence). From cysteine to phenylalanine, the CDR3 is 11 amino acids long. Just CDR3 DNA is preserved here, 33 bases in frame from base 1. This clone was detected a few times. Its binding antigen is unknown. Base qualities were left out, and no much larger clone turns up one base away. From each donor, a single peripheral blood sample of about 120 mL on average was drawn into heparinised tubes. Using a panel that included CD45RO, CCR7, CD25, CD127, CD95 and CD27, naive, central memory, regulatory and stem cell-like memory CD4+ T cells were sorted on a BD FACSAria II. All sorted populations exceeded 95% purity. PBMCs were isolated immediately by Lymphoprep density gradient centrifugation and stained directly without culture. To minimize batch effects, samples were stained and sorted in pairs, one healthy donor with one patient per experiment.

The rearranged chain carries TRBV20-1 and TRBJ1-1, with no confident D gene call. The specimen was naive CD4+ T cells from blood. Explained via the paper, the cell subset or site label denotes: true naive CD4+ T cells. This sequence was found in a young man in good health. The DNA is as follows: TGCAGTGCCTTAGTGAACACTGAAGCTTTCTTT. This gives the protein CSALVNTEAFF.